This T cell receptor (beta chain) was profiled in a study of blood T cell repertoires in COVID-19. Study-wide context: There were acute and convalescent COVID-19 samples, and they came from the United States, Italy and Spain.

V lost 6 bases and J 10 bases, leaving 12 bases between the germline ends. Germline V gives CDR1 DFQATT, CDR2 SNEGSKA (reference sequence). CDR3 length: 10 residues. Method: immunoSEQ multiplex PCR; TCRdb's copy keeps in-frame clones and lacks some. The table records 250,000 to 350,000 clones, about 90% of them present only once. The sample was peripheral blood. V gene TRBV20-1 combines with J gene TRBJ1-1, with D maybe TRBD1 (6 bases). The clonotype comes from a woman between 45 and 65 years old who had recovered from COVID-19. Here the CDR3 DNA reads TGCAGTGCCCCACAGGGAAGAGCTTTCTTT. This codes for CSAPQGRAFF.